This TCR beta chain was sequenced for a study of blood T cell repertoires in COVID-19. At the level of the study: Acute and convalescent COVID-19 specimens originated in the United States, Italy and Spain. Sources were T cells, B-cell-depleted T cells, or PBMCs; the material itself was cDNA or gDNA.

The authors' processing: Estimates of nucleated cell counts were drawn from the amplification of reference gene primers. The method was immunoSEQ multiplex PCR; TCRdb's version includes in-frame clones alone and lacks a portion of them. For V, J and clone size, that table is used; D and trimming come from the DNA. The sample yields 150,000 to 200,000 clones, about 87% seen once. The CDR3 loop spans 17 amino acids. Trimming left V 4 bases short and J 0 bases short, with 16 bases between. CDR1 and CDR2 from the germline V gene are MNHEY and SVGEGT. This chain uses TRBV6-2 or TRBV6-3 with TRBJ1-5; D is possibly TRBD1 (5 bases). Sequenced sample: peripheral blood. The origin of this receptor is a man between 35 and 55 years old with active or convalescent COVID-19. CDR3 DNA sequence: TGTGCCAGCAGTTCCGAGAAGGGGCCATATAGCAATCAGCCCCAGCATTTT. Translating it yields CASSSEKGPYSNQPQHF.